These 6 T cell receptor beta chains originate from one sample sequenced in a study of blood T cell repertoires in COVID-19. The method was immunoSEQ multiplex PCR; TCRdb's version includes in-frame clones alone and lacks a portion of them. Seen here are 60,000 or so clones, 75% to 90% observed once, and the top ten hold about a tenth. Material for sequencing was peripheral blood. The receptors here all came from a human donor with acute or convalescent COVID-19. The donor label of this sample is uncertain.

This clone was found once. The chain links TRBV5-1 to TRBJ1-3; weak D call: TRBD1 (6 bases). The CDR3 contains 16 residues. The germline CDR1 and CDR2 sequences are SGHRS and YFSETQ. V was shortened by 4 bases and J by 0 bases, with 14 bases between the two germline ends. The DNA of the CDR3 is TGCGCCAGCAGCCAACTCGGACAGAGCTCTGGAAACACCATATATTTT. As protein: CASSQLGQSSGNTIYF. The whole variable domain, remainder taken from reference TRBV5-1 and TRBJ1-3, is KAGVTQTPRYLIKTRGQQVTLSCSPISGHRSVSWYQQTPGQGLQFLFEYFSETQRNKGNFPGRFSGRQFSNSRSEMNVSTLELGDSALYLCASSQLGQSSGNTIYFGEGSWLTVV.

The chain is built from TRBV7-3 and TRBJ2-2; possibly TRBD2 for D (5 bases). The CDR3 totals 16 residues. V gave up 4 bases and J gave up 0 bases, with 12 bases separating them. From germline, CDR1 is SGHTA and CDR2 FQGTGA. CDR3 sequence reads: CASSSLDFANTGELFF. The CDR3 DNA sequence: TGTGCCAGCAGCTCACTGGACTTCGCGAACACCGGGGAGCTGTTTTTT.

The chain links TRBV24-1 to TRBJ2-3, with 9 bases aligning to TRBD2. The CDR3 spans 16 residues. V lost 4 bases to trimming and J lost 5 bases; unmatched junction nucleotides: 9. CDR1 KGHDR and CDR2 SFDVKD come from the germline V gene. The CDR3 sequence: CATSDVSGSGGDTQYF. As DNA, the CDR3 is TGTGCCACCAGTGACGTTAGCGGGAGCGGAGGAGATACGCAGTATTTT.

The J gene is TRBJ2-2, the V gene TRBV28; weak D call: TRBD2 (6 bases). This CDR3 comprises 16 residues. The germline V gene encodes CDR1 MDHEN and CDR2 SYDVKM. This CDR3 reads CATTGTPQDLTGELFF. CDR3 DNA sequence: TGTGCTACCACCGGGACTCCCCAGGACTTAACCGGGGAGCTGTTTTTT.

The chain recombines TRBV5-4 with TRBJ2-5, with D perhaps TRBD2 (6 bases). V lost 4 bases and J lost 2, with 15 bases in between. Germline values: CDR1 SGHNT, CDR2 YYREEE (reference sequence). This CDR3 is built from 15 residues. This CDR3 reads CASSRDLSYQETQYF. The CDR3 nucleotides read TGTGCCAGCAGCAGGGACTTATCTTATCAAGAGACCCAGTACTTC.

CDR3: CSVSDFLSYEQYF. The CDR3, as DNA: TGCAGCGTTTCGGACTTCCTCTCCTACGAGCAGTACTTC. The chain carries TRBV29-1 and TRBJ2-7, with D maybe TRBD2 (5 bases). The CDR3 is 13 amino acids. The germline V gene encodes CDR1 SQVTM and CDR2 ANQGSEA. V was clipped by 5 bases and J by 0 bases, with 11 bases between them.